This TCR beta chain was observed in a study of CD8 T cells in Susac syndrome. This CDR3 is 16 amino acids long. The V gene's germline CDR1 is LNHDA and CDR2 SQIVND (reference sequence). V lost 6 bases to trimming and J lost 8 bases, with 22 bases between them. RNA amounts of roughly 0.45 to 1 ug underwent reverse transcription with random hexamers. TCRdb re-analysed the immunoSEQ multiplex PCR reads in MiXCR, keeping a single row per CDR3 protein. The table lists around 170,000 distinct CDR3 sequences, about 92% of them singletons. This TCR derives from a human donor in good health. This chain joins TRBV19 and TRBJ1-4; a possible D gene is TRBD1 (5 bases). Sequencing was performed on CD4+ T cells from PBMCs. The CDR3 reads CASRSPGLSEEEKLFF. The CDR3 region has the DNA TGTGCCAGTAGGAGCCCGGGACTATCGGAGGAGGAAAAACTGTTTTTT.